These 5 T cell receptor beta chains were sequenced from one sample in a study of identical twins. MiXCR, applied by TCRdb to the 5' RACE reads, yields one record per CDR3 protein. Counted here are approximately 600,000 distinct CDR3 sequences, 9.5% to 10% occurring once; the ten biggest clones make up roughly 3.2%. These data also featured in a second study, about yellow fever vaccine responses in identical twins.

Sequencing input: PBMCs. All receptors derive from a woman under 30 in good health.

This clonotype has more than one count but fewer than ten. The V call is TRBV4-1, the J call TRBJ2-2; D might be TRBD2 (5 bases). The germline V gene encodes CDR1 MGHRA and CDR2 YSYEKL. V lost 1 base, J lost 5 bases, and 17 bases lay in between. The CDR3 has 17 amino acids. CDR3 in DNA: TGCGCCAGCAGCCAAGGGTCCGGCGGAGGTAGAACCGGGGAGCTGTTTTTT. The encoded protein is CASSQGSGGGRTGELFF.

This clonotype was detected many times. The gene calls are TRBV6-2 or TRBV6-3 and TRBJ2-7; 9 bases align to TRBD1. J was trimmed by 1 base and V by 6 bases; bases with no gene match: 4. The CDR3 contains 14 residues. The V gene's germline CDR1 is MNHEY and CDR2 SVGEGT. This CDR3 reads CASRGQGISYEQYF. The CDR3 region has the DNA TGTGCCAGCAGAGGACAGGGGATTTCCTACGAGCAGTACTTC.

In this sample, this clonotype turned up a few times. This chain uses TRBV20-1 with TRBJ2-2, with TRBD1 as a possible D gene (5 bases). The CDR3 runs to 12 residues. CDR1 is DFQATT, CDR2 SNEGSKA, per germline (reference sequence). V was clipped by 3 bases and J by 3 bases, with 5 bases between them. This chain's CDR3 is CSARTDTGELFF. In DNA form, the CDR3 reads TGCAGTGCTAGGACAGACACCGGGGAGCTGTTTTTT.

In this sample, this clonotype turned up a few times. The rearrangement links TRBV14 to TRBJ2-1; possibly TRBD2 for D (6 bases). This CDR3 is 21 amino acids long. Germline V gene sequence: CDR1 SGHDN, CDR2 FVKESK. V was cut by 3 bases and J by 6 bases, with 33 bases left in between. CDR3 in amino acids: CASSQIPKWRDNRQPTNEQFF. CDR3 coding DNA: TGTGCCAGCAGCCAGATCCCGAAGTGGCGGGATAACAGACAACCCACCAATGAGCAGTTCTTC.

The J gene is TRBJ1-1, the V gene TRBV6-1; 7 bases agree with TRBD1. The CDR3 extends over 15 amino acids. Germline V gene data show CDR1 as MNHNS and CDR2 as SASEGT. V shed 5 bases, J shed 4 bases, and the junction held 10 bases outside the gene matches. As DNA, the CDR3 is TGTGCCAGCAGTCTCCGGGACAGCGTAAGCACTGAAGCTTTCTTT. Its translation is CASSLRDSVSTEAFF.